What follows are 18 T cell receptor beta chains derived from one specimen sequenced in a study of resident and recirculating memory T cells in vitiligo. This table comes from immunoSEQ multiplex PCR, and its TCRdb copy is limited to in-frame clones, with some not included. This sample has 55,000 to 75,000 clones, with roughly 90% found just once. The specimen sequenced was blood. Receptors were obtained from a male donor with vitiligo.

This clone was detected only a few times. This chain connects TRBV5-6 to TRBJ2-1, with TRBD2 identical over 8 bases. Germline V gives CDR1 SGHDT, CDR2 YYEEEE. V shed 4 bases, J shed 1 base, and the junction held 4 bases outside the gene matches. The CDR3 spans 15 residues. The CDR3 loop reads CASSPGGESYNEQFF. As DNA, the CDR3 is TGTGCCAGCAGCCCCGGGGGGGAATCCTACAATGAGCAGTTCTTC.

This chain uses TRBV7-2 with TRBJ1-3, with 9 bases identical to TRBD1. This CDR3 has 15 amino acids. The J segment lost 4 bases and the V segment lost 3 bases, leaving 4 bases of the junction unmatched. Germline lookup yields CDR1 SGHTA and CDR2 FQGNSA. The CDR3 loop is CASSFGTGKGNTIYF. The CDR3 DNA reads TGTGCCAGCAGCTTCGGGACAGGGAAAGGAAACACCATATATTTT. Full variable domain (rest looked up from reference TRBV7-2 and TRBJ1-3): GAGVSQSPSNKVTEKGKDVELRCDPISGHTALYWYRQSLGQGLEFLIYFQGNSAPDKSGLPSDRFSAERTGGSVSTLTIQRTQQEDSAVYLCASSFGTGKGNTIYFGEGSWLTVV.

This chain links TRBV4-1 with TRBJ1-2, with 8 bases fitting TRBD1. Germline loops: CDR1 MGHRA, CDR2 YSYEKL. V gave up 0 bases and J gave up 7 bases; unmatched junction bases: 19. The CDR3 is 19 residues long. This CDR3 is CASSQEKVRPAGGGFGYTF. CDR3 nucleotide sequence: TGCGCCAGCAGCCAAGAAAAGGTTCGGCCCGCAGGGGGCGGGTTTGGCTACACCTTC.

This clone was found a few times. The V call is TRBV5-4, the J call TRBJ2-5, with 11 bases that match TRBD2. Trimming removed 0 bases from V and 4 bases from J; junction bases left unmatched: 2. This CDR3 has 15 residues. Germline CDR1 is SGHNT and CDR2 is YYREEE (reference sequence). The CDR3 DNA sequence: TGTGCCAGCAGCTTGGTCGGGACTAGCGGAGAGACCCAGTACTTC. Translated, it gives CASSLVGTSGETQYF.

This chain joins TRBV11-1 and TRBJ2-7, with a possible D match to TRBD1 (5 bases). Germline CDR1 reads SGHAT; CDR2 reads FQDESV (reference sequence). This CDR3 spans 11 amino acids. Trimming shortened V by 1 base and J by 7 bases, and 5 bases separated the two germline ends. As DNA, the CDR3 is TGTGCCAGCAGCTTAGGACAGGAGCAGTACTTC. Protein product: CASSLGQEQYF.

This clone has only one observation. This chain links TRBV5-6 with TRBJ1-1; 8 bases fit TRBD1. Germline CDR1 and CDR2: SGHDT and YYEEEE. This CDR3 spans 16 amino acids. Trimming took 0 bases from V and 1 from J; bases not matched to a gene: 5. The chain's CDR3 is CASSLDRGGRNTEAFF. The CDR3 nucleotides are TGTGCCAGCAGCTTGGACAGGGGGGGGCGGAACACTGAAGCTTTCTTT.

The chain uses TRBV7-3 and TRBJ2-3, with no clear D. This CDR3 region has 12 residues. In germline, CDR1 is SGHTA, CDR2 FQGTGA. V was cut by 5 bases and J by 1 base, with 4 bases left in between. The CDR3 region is CASSRGTDTQYF. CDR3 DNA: TGTGCCAGCAGCCGAGGCACAGATACGCAGTATTTT.

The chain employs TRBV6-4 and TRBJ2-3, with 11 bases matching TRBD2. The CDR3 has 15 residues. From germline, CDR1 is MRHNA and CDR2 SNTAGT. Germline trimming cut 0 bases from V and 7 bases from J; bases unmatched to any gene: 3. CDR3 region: CASSDSSGGANTQYF. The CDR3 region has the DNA TGTGCCAGCAGTGACTCTAGCGGGGGGGCGAATACGCAGTATTTT.

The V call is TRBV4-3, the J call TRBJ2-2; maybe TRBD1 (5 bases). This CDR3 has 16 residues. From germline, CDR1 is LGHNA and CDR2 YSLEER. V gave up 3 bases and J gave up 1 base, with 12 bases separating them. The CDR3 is CASSHRGSMNTGELFF. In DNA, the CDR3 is TGCGCCAGCAGCCATAGGGGATCTATGAACACCGGGGAGCTGTTTTTT.

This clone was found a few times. Here the CDR3 reads CASSSRGGRGYEQYF. The CDR3 DNA sequence: TGTGCCAGCAGCTCGAGGGGGGGAAGAGGGTACGAGCAGTACTTC. The J gene is TRBJ2-7, the V gene TRBV7-2, with D tentatively TRBD2 (7 bases). CDR3 length: 15 residues. Germline CDR1 SGHTA, CDR2 FQGNSA. V was trimmed by 4 bases and J by 4 bases, leaving 17 bases between them.

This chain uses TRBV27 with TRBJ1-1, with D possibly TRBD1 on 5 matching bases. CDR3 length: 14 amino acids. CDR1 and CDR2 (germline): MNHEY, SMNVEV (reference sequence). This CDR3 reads CVSGRSGENTEAFF. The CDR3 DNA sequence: TGTGTCTCTGGGCGTTCGGGGGAGAACACTGAAGCTTTCTTT.

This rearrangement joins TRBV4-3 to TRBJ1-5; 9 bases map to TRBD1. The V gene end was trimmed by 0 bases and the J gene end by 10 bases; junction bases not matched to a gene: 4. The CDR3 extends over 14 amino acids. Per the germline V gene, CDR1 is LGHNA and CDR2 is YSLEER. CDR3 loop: CASSQDGTGKPQHF. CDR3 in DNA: TGCGCCAGCAGCCAAGATGGGACAGGGAAACCCCAGCATTTT.

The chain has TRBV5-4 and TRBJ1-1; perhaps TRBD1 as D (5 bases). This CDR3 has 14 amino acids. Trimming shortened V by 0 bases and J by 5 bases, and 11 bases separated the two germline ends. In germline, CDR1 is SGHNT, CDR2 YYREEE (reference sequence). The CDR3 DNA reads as TGTGCCAGCAGCTTGGTGGGGGAGGGGACTGAAGCTTTCTTT. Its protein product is CASSLVGEGTEAFF. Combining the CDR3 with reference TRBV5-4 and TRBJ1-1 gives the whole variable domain ETGVTQSPTHLIKTRGQQVTLRCSSQSGHNTVSWYQQALGQGPQFIFQYYREEENGRGNFPPRFSGLQFPNYSSELNVNALELDDSALYLCASSLVGEGTEAFFGQGTRLTVV.

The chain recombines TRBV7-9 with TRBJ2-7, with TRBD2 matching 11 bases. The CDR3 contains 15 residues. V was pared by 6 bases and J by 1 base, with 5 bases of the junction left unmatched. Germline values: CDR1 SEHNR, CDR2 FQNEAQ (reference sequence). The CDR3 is CASSGLAGDSYEQYF. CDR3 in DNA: TGTGCCAGCAGTGGACTAGCGGGTGATTCCTACGAGCAGTACTTC.

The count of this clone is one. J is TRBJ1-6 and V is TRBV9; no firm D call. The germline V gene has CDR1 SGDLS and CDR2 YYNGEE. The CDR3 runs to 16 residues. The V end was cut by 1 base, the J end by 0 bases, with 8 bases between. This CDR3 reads CASSVTESSYNSPLHF. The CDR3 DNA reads TGTGCCAGCAGCGTAACAGAGAGCTCCTATAATTCACCCCTCCACTTT.

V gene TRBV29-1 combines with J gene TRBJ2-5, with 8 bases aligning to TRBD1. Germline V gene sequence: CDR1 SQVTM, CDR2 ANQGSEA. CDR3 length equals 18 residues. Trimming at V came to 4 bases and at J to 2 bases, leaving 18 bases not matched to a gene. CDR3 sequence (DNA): TGCAGCGTTGGTGGTTTTAGACCGGGACAGGAGATTCAAGAGACCCAGTACTTC. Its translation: CSVGGFRPGQEIQETQYF.

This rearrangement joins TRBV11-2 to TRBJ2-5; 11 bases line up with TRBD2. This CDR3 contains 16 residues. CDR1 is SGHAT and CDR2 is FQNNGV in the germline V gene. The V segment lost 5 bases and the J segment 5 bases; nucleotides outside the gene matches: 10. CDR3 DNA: TGTGCCAGCAGCCATACTAGCGGGGGAAGGATGGAGACCCAGTACTTC. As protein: CASSHTSGGRMETQYF.

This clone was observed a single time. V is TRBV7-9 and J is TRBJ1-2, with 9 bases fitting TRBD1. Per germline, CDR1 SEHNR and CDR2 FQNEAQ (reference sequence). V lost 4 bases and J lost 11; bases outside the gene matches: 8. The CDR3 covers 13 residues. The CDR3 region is CASSSQGASDYTF. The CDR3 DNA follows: TGTGCCAGCAGCTCACAGGGGGCCTCAGATTACACCTTC.